Listed below are T cell receptor beta chains from one sample, sequenced in a study of regulatory T cells in long-lasting Graves disease. Each CDR3 protein gets one entry after TCRdb re-called the multiplex PCR reads with MiXCR. The data show fewer than 350,000 distinct CDR3 sequences, 18% seen once. The specimen was peripheral blood mononuclear cells (PBMCs), collected at new diagnosis, from a patient treated with antithyroid drugs. The receptors were sampled from a female donor with Graves disease. The CDR3 runs from the conserved cysteine through the conserved F or W. D genes are given only for firm matches. Rows may omit the clone size; those that give it use once, few, many or a size class.

j_gene: TRBJ2-1
d_gene: TRBD2
v_gene: TRBV5-6
abundance: NA
CDR3aa: CASSPEGREFYNEQFF
CDR3nt: TGTGCCAGCAGCCCGGAGGGGCGGGAGTTTTACAATGAGCAGTTCTTC

j_gene: TRBJ1-2
d_gene: NA
v_gene: TRBV2
abundance: many
CDR3aa: CASSASYSGYTF
CDR3nt: TGTGCCAGCAGTGCGAGTTACAGTGGCTACACCTTC

j_gene: TRBJ2-1
d_gene: NA
v_gene: TRBV11-2
abundance: many
CDR3aa: CASSLDIGGYNEQFF
CDR3nt: TGTGCCAGCAGCTTAGACATCGGAGGCTACAATGAGCAGTTCTTC

j_gene: TRBJ2-3
d_gene: TRBD2
v_gene: TRBV5-1
abundance: NA
CDR3aa: CASSPTGLEGDTQYF
CDR3nt: TGCGCCAGCAGCCCGACGGGACTAGAGGGGGATACGCAGTATTTT

j_gene: TRBJ1-5
d_gene: NA
v_gene: TRBV12-3/TRBV12-4
abundance: many
CDR3aa: CASSHATRIYSNQPQHF
CDR3nt: TGTGCCAGCAGTCATGCAACACGAATTTATAGCAATCAGCCCCAGCATTTT

j_gene: TRBJ2-3
d_gene: TRBD1
v_gene: TRBV10-3
abundance: many
CDR3aa: CAIRGTGSTDTQYF
CDR3nt: TGTGCCATCAGGGGGACAGGGTCCACAGATACGCAGTATTTT

j_gene: TRBJ1-1
d_gene: NA
v_gene: TRBV30
abundance: many
CDR3aa: CAWSEDTGGNTEAFF
CDR3nt: TGTGCCTGGAGTGAAGATACGGGGGGGAACACTGAAGCTTTCTTT

j_gene: TRBJ2-4
d_gene: NA
v_gene: TRBV6-2/TRBV6-3
abundance: many
CDR3aa: CASRPPGARSNIQYF
CDR3nt: TGTGCCAGCAGGCCCCCAGGGGCGCGTTCGAACATTCAGTACTTC

j_gene: TRBJ2-7
d_gene: NA
v_gene: TRBV11-1
abundance: many
CDR3aa: CASSGGRGSSYYEQYF
CDR3nt: TGTGCCAGCAGCGGGGGCAGGGGTAGTTCGTACTACGAGCAGTACTTC

j_gene: TRBJ2-2
d_gene: NA
v_gene: TRBV28
abundance: many
CDR3aa: CASSFPRVTGELFF
CDR3nt: TGTGCCAGCAGTTTCCCCAGGGTCACCGGGGAGCTGTTTTTT

j_gene: TRBJ2-5
d_gene: TRBD1
v_gene: TRBV27
abundance: many
CDR3aa: CASSGTGSKTQYF
CDR3nt: TGTGCCAGCTCCGGGACAGGGTCAAAGACCCAGTACTTC

j_gene: TRBJ2-3
d_gene: TRBD1
v_gene: TRBV4-1
abundance: NA
CDR3aa: CASSRDRNPDTQYF
CDR3nt: TGCGCCAGCAGCCGGGACAGAAACCCAGATACGCAGTATTTT

j_gene: TRBJ1-4
d_gene: TRBD1
v_gene: TRBV11-3
abundance: NA
CDR3aa: CASSLVTGTGDTTNEKLFF
CDR3nt: TGTGCCAGCAGCTTAGTGACCGGGACAGGAGACACAACTAATGAAAAACTGTTTTTT

j_gene: TRBJ2-3
d_gene: NA
v_gene: TRBV11-2
abundance: NA
CDR3aa: CASSLVEGWAAAQYF
CDR3nt: TGTGCCAGCAGCTTAGTAGAGGGCTGGGCAGCTGCGCAGTATTTT

j_gene: TRBJ1-1
d_gene: NA
v_gene: TRBV5-8
abundance: NA
CDR3aa: CASSSGPSEAFF
CDR3nt: TGTGCCAGCAGCTCCGGGCCTTCTGAAGCTTTCTTT

j_gene: TRBJ1-6
d_gene: NA
v_gene: TRBV7-2
abundance: many
CDR3aa: CASSRGDGSPLHF
CDR3nt: TGTGCCAGCAGCAGAGGAGACGGCTCACCCCTCCACTTT

j_gene: TRBJ2-1
d_gene: NA
v_gene: TRBV5-6
abundance: NA
CDR3aa: CASSLQGEQFF
CDR3nt: TGTGCCAGCAGCCTTCAGGGGGAGCAGTTCTTC

j_gene: TRBJ2-3
d_gene: NA
v_gene: TRBV7-6
abundance: many
CDR3aa: CASSPVSWGTDTQYF
CDR3nt: TGTGCCAGCAGCCCAGTTAGCTGGGGCACAGATACGCAGTATTTT

j_gene: TRBJ2-1
d_gene: TRBD1
v_gene: TRBV5-1
abundance: many
CDR3aa: CASSAPGTGYNEQFF
CDR3nt: TGCGCCAGCAGCGCACCCGGGACAGGGTACAATGAGCAGTTCTTC

j_gene: TRBJ2-7
d_gene: NA
v_gene: TRBV10-3
abundance: many
CDR3aa: CAISGGPVDGEQYF
CDR3nt: TGTGCCATCAGTGGGGGCCCCGTCGACGGCGAGCAGTACTTC

j_gene: TRBJ1-2
d_gene: TRBD1
v_gene: TRBV24-1
abundance: NA
CDR3aa: CATSDSRQGLNCGYTF
CDR3nt: TGTGCCACCAGTGATTCCCGACAGGGACTAAACTGTGGCTACACCTTC

j_gene: TRBJ2-5
d_gene: TRBD1
v_gene: TRBV24-1
abundance: many
CDR3aa: CATSLDREETQYF
CDR3nt: TGTGCCACCAGTCTCGACAGGGAAGAGACCCAGTACTTC

j_gene: TRBJ1-4
d_gene: NA
v_gene: TRBV18
abundance: few
CDR3aa: CASSPGDTNEKLFF
CDR3nt: TGTGCCAGCTCACCGGGAGATACTAATGAAAAACTGTTTTTT